This T cell receptor beta chain was retrieved from a study of CD8 T cells in Susac syndrome. RNA amounts of 0.5 to 1 ug underwent reverse transcription with random hexamers. Multiplex immunoSEQ PCR targeted 54 Vbeta and 13 Jbeta TCR beta segments. A single record per CDR3 protein comes from TCRdb applying MiXCR to the immunoSEQ multiplex PCR reads. This sample has roughly 180,000 distinct CDR3 sequences, with about 95% found just once. TEMRA cells underwent FACS enrichment and CD8+ and CD4+ T cells underwent negative isolation. V was trimmed by 1 base and J by 1 base, leaving 17 bases between them. The germline CDR1 and CDR2 sequences are GTSNPN and SVGIG (reference sequence). This CDR3 is 16 amino acids long.

The sequence came from a human donor in good health. The sequenced material came from CD4+ T cells from PBMCs. This chain joins TRBV30 and TRBJ2-7; D may be TRBD1 (5 bases). The CDR3 is CAWSAPRTTPSYEQYF. The CDR3 coding sequence is TGTGCCTGGAGTGCCCCAAGGACAACTCCATCCTACGAGCAGTACTTC.